This is a list of T cell receptor beta chains from one sample in a study of T cell responses to AZD1222 COVID-19 vaccine. TCRdb's table, derived via immunoSEQ multiplex PCR, lists solely in-frame clones and lacks some. The table lists 140,000 to 150,000 clones, more than 70% of them singletons. Here the sequenced sample was peripheral blood, taken 28 days after the second AZD1222 dose. These receptors were collected from an adult who received the AZD1222 COVID-19 vaccine. The CDR3 runs from the conserved cysteine through the conserved F or W. D genes are given only for firm matches. The size of a clone is reported for some rows only, either as once, few or many, or as a class for expanded clones.

.	.	TRBV6-4	TRBJ2-1	CASSDADNNEQFF	TGTGCCAGCAGTGACGCGGACAACAATGAGCAGTTCTTC
.	.	TRBV24-1	TRBJ2-1	CATSDSRGMDEQFF	TGTGCCACCAGTGACTCGCGGGGTATGGATGAGCAGTTCTTC
.	.	TRBV10-1	TRBJ2-3	CASSAGEGTDTQYF	TGCGCCAGCAGTGCGGGAGAGGGTACAGATACGCAGTATTTT
.	.	TRBV6-5	TRBJ2-4	CASSYSTGSKNIQYF	TGTGCCAGCAGTTACTCTACGGGATCCAAAAACATTCAGTACTTC
.	once	TRBV9	TRBJ1-1	CASSDLAGVDVTEAFF	TGTGCCAGCAGCGATCTTGCGGGGGTTGATGTCACTGAAGCTTTCTTT
.	once	TRBV28	TRBJ1-1	CASSWTENTEAFF	TGTGCCAGCAGTTGGACAGAGAACACTGAAGCTTTCTTT
.	.	TRBV19	TRBJ1-5	CASMILGQPQHF	TGTGCCAGTATGATCCTAGGACAGCCCCAGCATTTT
.	.	TRBV11-2	TRBJ2-3	CASREGDTQYF	TGTGCCAGCAGGGAGGGAGATACGCAGTATTTT
.	.	TRBV27	TRBJ1-2	CASGTRTRANYGYTF	TGTGCCAGCGGGACAAGGACTAGAGCTAACTATGGCTACACCTTC
.	.	TRBV4-3	TRBJ1-1	CASSQDYRATGEAFF	TGCGCCAGCAGCCAAGATTACAGGGCGACTGGTGAAGCTTTCTTT
TRBD2	few	TRBV14	TRBJ2-7	CASSQWLAGVGEQYF	TGTGCCAGCAGCCAATGGCTAGCGGGAGTGGGGGAGCAGTACTTC
TRBD1	.	TRBV4-1	TRBJ2-1	CASSQPGQGYNEQFF	TGCGCCAGCAGCCAGCCGGGACAGGGATACAATGAGCAGTTCTTC
.	.	TRBV6-5	TRBJ1-4	CASSLDPGSNEKLFF	TGTGCCAGCAGTTTGGATCCGGGGTCTAATGAAAAACTGTTTTTT
TRBD1	.	TRBV19	TRBJ2-7	CASSMGTATYEQYF	TGTGCCAGTAGTATGGGGACAGCCACCTACGAGCAGTACTTC
TRBD2	.	TRBV5-1	TRBJ2-2	CASSFGLAGGDGELFF	TGCGCCAGCAGCTTTGGACTAGCGGGAGGGGACGGGGAGCTGTTTTTT
.	.	TRBV5-1	TRBJ1-2	CASSLAGGFLNYGYTF	TGCGCCAGCAGCTTGGCGGGGGGTTTCCTCAACTATGGCTACACCTTC
TRBD2	.	TRBV24-1	TRBJ2-1	CATSDYSGRNEQFF	TGTGCCACCAGTGATTATAGCGGGAGAAATGAGCAGTTCTTC
.	.	TRBV29-1	TRBJ1-5	CSVSQDSLNQPQHF	TGCAGCGTTTCTCAGGACAGCCTCAATCAGCCCCAGCATTTT
TRBD2	.	TRBV7-2	TRBJ2-3	CASSSQRIAGGPDTQYF	TGTGCCAGCAGCTCCCAAAGGATAGCGGGAGGGCCCGATACGCAGTATTTT
TRBD2	.	TRBV27	TRBJ2-5	CASSKAGGSPQETQYF	TGTGCCAGCAGTAAAGCGGGAGGATCCCCACAAGAGACCCAGTACTTC
.	.	TRBV7-2	TRBJ1-2	CASSLAPLSNSDGYTF	TGTGCCAGCAGCTTAGCCCCACTGTCCAACTCTGATGGCTACACCTTC
.	.	TRBV28	TRBJ2-1	CASSPRRTSQFF	TGTGCCAGCAGCCCCCGTCGGACAAGCCAGTTCTTC
.	.	TRBV4-3	TRBJ2-1	CASSQEAPLNSLSSYNEQFF	TGCGCCAGCAGCCAAGAAGCTCCCCTGAATAGTCTCAGCTCCTACAATGAGCAGTTCTTC
.	.	TRBV4-2	TRBJ2-1	CASSQEARGYNEQFF	TGTGCCAGCAGCCAAGAAGCTCGGGGCTACAATGAGCAGTTCTTC
TRBD2	.	TRBV27	TRBJ2-3	CASSFGAGGPTDTQYF	TGTGCCAGCAGTTTTGGAGCGGGAGGGCCCACAGATACGCAGTATTTT
.	.	TRBV7-8	TRBJ2-1	CASSLGLELNEQFF	TGTGCCAGCAGCTTAGGGCTAGAACTCAATGAGCAGTTCTTC
.	.	TRBV9	TRBJ2-2	CASSVDTTGTGELFF	TGTGCCAGCAGCGTAGACACAACTGGCACCGGGGAGCTGTTTTTT
.	.	TRBV5-1	TRBJ2-6	CASSLGTSGANVLTF	TGCGCCAGCAGCTTGGGGACCTCTGGGGCCAACGTCCTGACTTTC
.	.	TRBV28	TRBJ1-1	CASSPRSAVLEAFF	TGTGCCAGCAGTCCCCGTTCGGCAGTCCTTGAAGCTTTCTTT
TRBD1	.	TRBV19	TRBJ1-5	CASSIGPGQENQPQHF	TGTGCCAGTAGTATTGGACCGGGACAGGAGAATCAGCCCCAGCATTTT
.	.	TRBV20-1	TRBJ2-7	CSARDTEQYF	TGCAGTGCTAGAGATACGGAGCAGTACTTC
.	.	TRBV11-2	TRBJ2-1	CASSLLVGYNEQFF	TGTGCCAGCAGCTTACTAGTGGGCTACAATGAGCAGTTCTTC
.	.	TRBV19	TRBJ1-2	CASSPLAGETYGYTF	TGTGCCAGTAGTCCCCTGGCCGGGGAGACCTATGGCTACACCTTC
TRBD1	.	TRBV5-4	TRBJ2-2	CASRRDRTNTGELFF	TGTGCCAGCAGAAGGGACAGAACGAACACCGGGGAGCTGTTTTTT
.	.	TRBV19	TRBJ1-5	CASSIGPAQPQHF	TGTGCCAGTAGTATAGGACCGGCCCAGCCCCAGCATTTT
.	.	TRBV28	TRBJ2-1	CASSYPGLIEQFF	TGTGCCAGCAGTTATCCGGGTTTGATTGAGCAGTTCTTC
.	.	TRBV19	TRBJ2-3	CASSPGAGGQYF	TGTGCCAGTAGCCCCGGGGCCGGTGGGCAGTATTTT
.	.	TRBV21-1	TRBJ2-2	CASSKREGANTGELFF	TGTGCCAGCAGCAAGAGGGAGGGGGCTAACACCGGGGAGCTGTTTTTT
.	.	TRBV24-1	TRBJ2-7	CATGDPTPGSEQYF	TGTGCCACCGGCGACCCCACTCCCGGTTCCGAGCAGTACTTC
.	.	TRBV28	TRBJ1-4	CASRQDATNEKLFF	TGTGCCAGCAGGCAGGACGCAACTAATGAAAAACTGTTTTTT
TRBD1	.	TRBV6-4	TRBJ1-5	CASKEDRGNQPQHF	TGTGCCAGCAAGGAGGACAGGGGCAATCAGCCCCAGCATTTT
.	.	TRBV2	TRBJ2-1	CASTNPEGRRRGDEQFF	TGTGCCAGCACCAACCCCGAGGGTAGGAGGCGGGGTGATGAGCAGTTCTTC
TRBD1	few	TRBV19	TRBJ1-5	CASRKQGRNQPQHF	TGTGCCAGTAGGAAACAGGGGAGAAATCAGCCCCAGCATTTT
TRBD1	.	TRBV11-3	TRBJ2-4	CASSRQGSQNIQYF	TGTGCCAGCAGCAGACAGGGTTCCCAAAACATTCAGTACTTC
TRBD1	.	TRBV7-9	TRBJ1-3	CASSRQGASGNTIYF	TGTGCCAGCAGCAGACAGGGGGCTTCTGGAAACACCATATATTTT
.	.	TRBV4-3	TRBJ1-1	CASSQYRDTEAFF	TGCGCCAGCAGCCAATACAGGGACACTGAAGCTTTCTTT
TRBD1	.	TRBV24-1	TRBJ1-1	CATSDPGQGAEAFF	TGTGCCACCAGTGATCCGGGACAGGGGGCTGAAGCTTTCTTT
TRBD2	.	TRBV15	TRBJ2-7	CATSRDVAGALYEQYF	TGTGCCACCAGCAGAGATGTAGCGGGAGCACTATACGAGCAGTACTTC
TRBD1	.	TRBV7-9	TRBJ1-1	CASNIRGTDTEAFF	TGTGCCAGCAACATCAGGGGGACCGACACTGAAGCTTTCTTT
TRBD1	.	TRBV2	TRBJ2-3	CASSGTGGTDTQYF	TGTGCCAGCAGTGGGACAGGCGGCACAGATACGCAGTATTTT
TRBD1	.	TRBV4-1	TRBJ2-7	CASSQEVGGQGGYEQYF	TGCGCCAGCAGCCAAGAAGTTGGGGGACAGGGAGGCTACGAGCAGTACTTC
.	.	TRBV3-1/TRBV3-2	TRBJ1-1	CASSLVKNTEAFF	TGTGCCAGCAGCCTCGTCAAGAACACTGAAGCTTTCTTT
TRBD2	.	TRBV2	TRBJ2-3	CASRGTGGATDTQYF	TGTGCCAGCAGGGGGACGGGAGGGGCCACAGATACGCAGTATTTT
TRBD2	.	TRBV5-6	TRBJ2-7	CASSNQGLAILYEQYF	TGTGCCAGCAGCAACCAGGGACTAGCGATTCTCTACGAGCAGTACTTC
.	few	TRBV6-2/TRBV6-3	TRBJ1-2	CASSYAQGLGYGYTF	TGTGCCAGCAGTTACGCGCAGGGGCTCGGCTATGGCTACACCTTC
.	.	TRBV6-2/TRBV6-3	TRBJ1-5	CASSFGQGSNQPQHF	TGTGCCAGCAGTTTCGGGCAGGGTAGCAATCAGCCCCAGCATTTT
.	.	TRBV28	TRBJ2-1	CASSTLGVNSYNEQFF	TGTGCCAGCAGTACCCTAGGGGTTAACTCCTACAATGAGCAGTTCTTC
TRBD2	.	TRBV30	TRBJ2-7	CAWSAGLGAEQYF	TGTGCCTGGAGTGCGGGACTAGGGGCCGAGCAGTACTTC
TRBD2	.	TRBV7-2	TRBJ2-1	CASSLGGVYNEQFF	TGTGCCAGCAGCTTGGGGGGGGTTTACAATGAGCAGTTCTTC